This T cell receptor beta chain was sequenced for a study of blood T cell repertoires in COVID-19. Study as a whole: COVID-19 samples collected from the United States, Italy and Spain covered acute and convalescent phases. T cells, B-cell-depleted T cells, or PBMCs supplied cDNA or gDNA.

Per germline, CDR1 SGHRS and CDR2 YFSETQ. V dropped 1 base and J dropped 3; count of bases not matched to a gene: 9. This CDR3 comprises 17 residues. As handled by the study authors: Nucleated cell counts were estimated from reference gene primer amplification. Clones were read by immunoSEQ multiplex PCR, and TCRdb kept only the in-frame ones, dropping some. V and J calls and clone size come straight from that table; D and trimming were deduced from the DNA. The table includes 160,000 or so clones, 78% detected once. The rearrangement links TRBV5-1 to TRBJ1-2; 10 bases map to TRBD1. The clonotype originates from a woman older than 75 with acute or convalescent COVID-19. The sample was peripheral blood. In DNA form, the CDR3 reads TGCGCCAGCAGCTTGTCTCCTGGACAGGGGGGGGACTATGGCTACACCTTC. Its translation is CASSLSPGQGGDYGYTF.